This TCR beta chain appears in the sequencing data of a study of blood T cell repertoires in COVID-19. Produced via immunoSEQ multiplex PCR; TCRdb's table is partial and in-frame only. The table lists about 130,000 clones, 84% of them singletons. This clone has more than one count but fewer than ten. This CDR3 has 13 residues. The V gene lost 5 bases and the J gene lost 4 bases, with 12 bases spanning the gap. CDR1 and CDR2 from the germline V gene are SGHRS and YFSETQ. This receptor was identified in a human donor in a cohort sampled during active COVID-19. The gene calls are TRBV5-1 and TRBJ1-2; D possibly corresponds to TRBD1 (5 bases). Sequencing was performed on peripheral blood. The DNA of the CDR3 is TGCGCCAGCAGGCAAGACAGCTTCTATGGCTACACCTTC. This translates into CASRQDSFYGYTF.